The 4 T cell receptor beta chains listed next were all sequenced from one sample in a study of cytomegalovirus exposure and HLA in healthy donors. This PCR relied on a set of 60 Vbeta primers and 13 Jbeta primers. Clones were sequenced by immunoSEQ multiplex PCR, and TCRdb holds only the in-frame ones, with some missing. Of over 130,000 clones in the sample, roughly 72% were seen once. The specimen was PBMCs. The source of these receptors is a man aged 35 to 55 in good health and CMV-seronegative.

The chain carries TRBV6-4 and TRBJ2-2; 7 nucleotides line up with TRBD1. With 6 bases clipped from V and 1 base from J, the junction kept 5 bases outside the gene matches. Germline V gene lookup returns CDR1 MRHNA and CDR2 SNTAGT. The CDR3 sequence is 15 residues long. The chain's CDR3 is CASSTGTVNTGELFF. For the CDR3, the DNA is TGTGCCAGCAGCACCGGGACAGTGAACACCGGGGAGCTGTTTTTT.

This chain connects TRBV4-2 to TRBJ2-5; 7 bases fit TRBD2. The ends lost 0 bases at V and 2 bases at J; junction bases unmatched: 12. The length of the CDR3 is 18 residues. Germline values: CDR1 LGHNA, CDR2 YNFKEQ. CDR3 residues: CASSQDWLAGRGQETQYF. As DNA, the CDR3 is TGTGCCAGCAGCCAAGATTGGCTAGCAGGGCGGGGGCAAGAGACCCAGTACTTC.

This clone was found a few times. This chain links TRBV5-6 with TRBJ1-1; no firm D call. Germline CDR1 is SGHDT and CDR2 is YYEEEE. This CDR3 region has 16 residues. V lost 4 bases and J 1 base, leaving 17 bases between the germline ends. The CDR3 region has the DNA TGTGCCAGCAGCCAAGAGATGGATGGAGGGAACACTGAAGCTTTCTTT. This encodes CASSQEMDGGNTEAFF.

V is TRBV5-1 and J is TRBJ2-1; weak D call: TRBD1 (5 bases). Germline CDR1 reads SGHRS; CDR2 reads YFSETQ. The CDR3 spans 18 residues. Trimming took 4 bases from V and 1 from J, leaving 21 bases between them. The CDR3 sequence: CASSLGPISILSYNEQFF. Here the CDR3 DNA reads TGCGCCAGCAGCCTGGGGCCAATCAGTATCTTGTCCTACAATGAGCAGTTCTTC.